The rows below give T cell receptor beta chains drawn from one sample of a study of blood T cells in healthy people across ages. TCRdb reprocessed the 5' RACE reads with MiXCR, giving one entry per CDR3 protein. The top ten hold less than 15% of the sample, which has about a million distinct CDR3 sequences, approximately 38% seen once. The sample taken for sequencing was blood. These receptors came from a man aged 18-30 years in good health. Each CDR3 is given with its conserved first and last residue. The order of the fields is clone size, J gene, D gene, V gene, CDR3 DNA, CDR3 protein. A D gene is named only where the DNA matches it firmly. Rows may omit the clone size; those that give it use once, few, many or a size class.

clone size: -; J gene: TRBJ2-3; D gene: TRBD2; V gene: TRBV2; CDR3 DNA: TGTGCCAGCCGCGGGACTAGCGGGGCGTCAGATACGCAGTATTTT; CDR3 protein: CASRGTSGASDTQYF
clone size: -; J gene: TRBJ2-3; D gene: TRBD1; V gene: TRBV2; CDR3 DNA: TGTGCCGGCAATCCGGGACAGGGGACAGGTACGCAGTATTTT; CDR3 protein: CAGNPGQGTGTQYF
clone size: -; J gene: TRBJ2-7; D gene: TRBD2; V gene: TRBV20-1; CDR3 DNA: TGCAGTGCTAGAGAGGGACTAGCGCCAGACAATGAGCAGTACTTC; CDR3 protein: CSAREGLAPDNEQYF
clone size: -; J gene: TRBJ1-1; D gene: TRBD1; V gene: TRBV12-3/TRBV12-4; CDR3 DNA: TGTGCCAGCAGCTTCCGAGACTCCGGGACAGGGATAGCTTTCTTT; CDR3 protein: CASSFRDSGTGIAFF
clone size: few; J gene: TRBJ2-1; D gene: TRBD1; V gene: TRBV4-1; CDR3 DNA: TGCGCCAGCAGCTTGTCGTCGGACAGGGGGCAAAAAGATGAGCAGTTCTTC; CDR3 protein: CASSLSSDRGQKDEQFF
clone size: -; J gene: TRBJ2-3; D gene: -; V gene: TRBV5-1; CDR3 DNA: TGCGCCAGCGGGGAGGATCCCTTAGTAGATACGCAGTATTTT; CDR3 protein: CASGEDPLVDTQYF
clone size: -; J gene: TRBJ1-2; D gene: -; V gene: TRBV18; CDR3 DNA: TGTGCCAGCTCACCAATCGAGGGACCAAACTATGGCTACACCTTC; CDR3 protein: CASSPIEGPNYGYTF
clone size: many; J gene: TRBJ2-3; D gene: -; V gene: TRBV5-1; CDR3 DNA: TGCGCCAGTTCACGTGGTGGGGGGGCGGAAGATACGCAGTATTTT; CDR3 protein: CASSRGGGAEDTQYF
clone size: -; J gene: TRBJ2-7; D gene: TRBD2; V gene: TRBV9; CDR3 DNA: TGTGCCAGCAGCGTAGCTAACGGGGGACTAGCGGGGGGATCACAATACAATGAGCAGTACTTC; CDR3 protein: CASSVANGGLAGGSQYNEQYF
clone size: once; J gene: TRBJ1-2; D gene: -; V gene: TRBV25-1; CDR3 DNA: TGTGCCAGCAGCCACAGACTTGAGGGCTACACCTTC; CDR3 protein: CASSHRLEGYTF
clone size: -; J gene: TRBJ1-2; D gene: -; V gene: TRBV29-1; CDR3 DNA: TGCAGCGCTGGGGGGGACAACCCTAACTATGGCTACACCTTC; CDR3 protein: CSAGGDNPNYGYTF
clone size: many; J gene: TRBJ2-1; D gene: -; V gene: TRBV12-3/TRBV12-4; CDR3 DNA: TGTGCCAGCAGTTTCGGCACTGAGCAGTTCTTC; CDR3 protein: CASSFGTEQFF
clone size: -; J gene: TRBJ1-2; D gene: -; V gene: TRBV4-2; CDR3 DNA: TGTGCCAGCAGCCAAGTAAGCTTTCGGGACAACTATGGCTACACCTTC; CDR3 protein: CASSQVSFRDNYGYTF
clone size: few; J gene: TRBJ1-6; D gene: -; V gene: TRBV4-1; CDR3 DNA: TGCGCCAGCAGCCCAGTGGGTGGGTTTGGGTCCTATAATTCACCCCTCCACTTT; CDR3 protein: CASSPVGGFGSYNSPLHF
clone size: -; J gene: TRBJ2-1; D gene: TRBD1; V gene: TRBV7-2; CDR3 DNA: TGTGCCAGCATCCGGGACAGGGTCTCCTACAATGAGCAGTTCTTC; CDR3 protein: CASIRDRVSYNEQFF
clone size: -; J gene: TRBJ2-7; D gene: -; V gene: TRBV12-3/TRBV12-4; CDR3 DNA: TGTGCCAGCAGTTTATTCGACGGAGCCGAGCAGTACTTC; CDR3 protein: CASSLFDGAEQYF
clone size: -; J gene: TRBJ2-3; D gene: TRBD2; V gene: TRBV3-1; CDR3 DNA: TGTGCCAGCAAACGACTAGCCGGGGCCGGGGATACGCAGTATTTT; CDR3 protein: CASKRLAGAGDTQYF
clone size: many; J gene: TRBJ2-5; D gene: TRBD2; V gene: TRBV12-3/TRBV12-4; CDR3 DNA: TGTGCCAGCAGTTTAACTAGCGCCCAAGAGACCCAGTACTTC; CDR3 protein: CASSLTSAQETQYF
clone size: few; J gene: TRBJ2-1; D gene: TRBD1; V gene: TRBV28; CDR3 DNA: TGTGCCAGCAGTTTCCCAGGACAGGTTAATGAGCAGTTCTTC; CDR3 protein: CASSFPGQVNEQFF
clone size: -; J gene: TRBJ2-1; D gene: TRBD1; V gene: TRBV28; CDR3 DNA: TGTGCCAGCACCGCCGGGACAGCCTCCTACAATGAGCAGTTCTTC; CDR3 protein: CASTAGTASYNEQFF
clone size: -; J gene: TRBJ1-1; D gene: -; V gene: TRBV13; CDR3 DNA: TGTGCCAGCAGCATCCCCACGCGCACTGAAGCTTTCTTT; CDR3 protein: CASSIPTRTEAFF
clone size: -; J gene: TRBJ1-2; D gene: -; V gene: TRBV2; CDR3 DNA: TGTGCCAGTGAGAGACTTACCTGGTCCGGCTACACCTTC; CDR3 protein: CASERLTWSGYTF
clone size: -; J gene: TRBJ2-3; D gene: -; V gene: TRBV5-1; CDR3 DNA: TGCGCCAGCAGCCCCGTCGGCGGGGACACAGATACGCAGTATTTT; CDR3 protein: CASSPVGGDTDTQYF
clone size: few; J gene: TRBJ1-5; D gene: -; V gene: TRBV7-2; CDR3 DNA: TGTGCCAGCAGCCTGAACCAGGTAGTCAATCAGCCCCAGCATTTT; CDR3 protein: CASSLNQVVNQPQHF
clone size: -; J gene: TRBJ2-1; D gene: TRBD2; V gene: TRBV27; CDR3 DNA: TGTGCCAGCAGTCCTCCCGGAAGCGGGGGGCCCAAAGAGCAGTTCTTC; CDR3 protein: CASSPPGSGGPKEQFF
clone size: -; J gene: TRBJ2-5; D gene: -; V gene: TRBV4-2; CDR3 DNA: TGTGTCAGCAGCCAAGATCGGTCCCGTGGAGAGACCCAGTACTTC; CDR3 protein: CVSSQDRSRGETQYF
clone size: -; J gene: TRBJ2-4; D gene: -; V gene: TRBV18; CDR3 DNA: TGTGCCAGCTCAGAGCTGGGGACCAAAAACATTCAGTACTTC; CDR3 protein: CASSELGTKNIQYF
clone size: -; J gene: TRBJ2-3; D gene: -; V gene: TRBV2; CDR3 DNA: TGTGCCAGCAGTGTTATGGGCACAGATACGCAGTATTTT; CDR3 protein: CASSVMGTDTQYF
clone size: few; J gene: TRBJ1-5; D gene: TRBD1; V gene: TRBV6-2/TRBV6-3; CDR3 DNA: TGTGCCAGCAGTTATCCCGGGACAGGGCCCGAAAAAGGCAATCAGCCCCAGCATTTT; CDR3 protein: CASSYPGTGPEKGNQPQHF
clone size: few; J gene: TRBJ2-3; D gene: -; V gene: TRBV3-1; CDR3 DNA: TGTGCCAGCAGCCAAGATAGTAGCAGTCTCACAGATACGCAGTATTTT; CDR3 protein: CASSQDSSSLTDTQYF
clone size: few; J gene: TRBJ1-5; D gene: -; V gene: TRBV24-1; CDR3 DNA: TGTGCCACCAGTCCAACTGGGGGGGAGGGTCAGCCCCAGCATTTT; CDR3 protein: CATSPTGGEGQPQHF
clone size: few; J gene: TRBJ2-3; D gene: -; V gene: TRBV20-1; CDR3 DNA: TGCAGTGTAGGATGGGCAGGGTCAGATACGCAGTATTTT; CDR3 protein: CSVGWAGSDTQYF
clone size: -; J gene: TRBJ1-5; D gene: -; V gene: TRBV5-6; CDR3 DNA: TGTGCCAGCAGCTTTATTAATCAGCCCCAGCATTTT; CDR3 protein: CASSFINQPQHF
clone size: few; J gene: TRBJ2-3; D gene: -; V gene: TRBV7-9; CDR3 DNA: TGTGCCAGCAGCCCACGAGGGGGGGCCTCAGATACGCAGTATTTT; CDR3 protein: CASSPRGGASDTQYF
clone size: -; J gene: TRBJ1-5; D gene: -; V gene: TRBV20-1; CDR3 DNA: TGCAGTGCTGCGGACAGTAATCAGCCCCAGCATTTT; CDR3 protein: CSAADSNQPQHF
clone size: -; J gene: TRBJ2-7; D gene: TRBD1; V gene: TRBV10-3; CDR3 DNA: TGTGTCATCACCAACAGGGGGGAAAACTACGAGCAGTACTTC; CDR3 protein: CVITNRGENYEQYF
clone size: few; J gene: TRBJ1-2; D gene: TRBD1; V gene: TRBV2; CDR3 DNA: TGTGCCAGAGGGGGTTACAGGGGACACGGCTACACCTTC; CDR3 protein: CARGGYRGHGYTF
clone size: many; J gene: TRBJ1-2; D gene: -; V gene: TRBV6-6; CDR3 DNA: TGTGCCAGCAAAAAGGGGGTTTCTAACTATGGCTACACCTTC; CDR3 protein: CASKKGVSNYGYTF
clone size: -; J gene: TRBJ2-1; D gene: TRBD1; V gene: TRBV11-1; CDR3 DNA: TGTGCCAGCAGCTTGGGACAGGGGGGAGGTCTCTGGGACAATGAGCAGTTCTTC; CDR3 protein: CASSLGQGGGLWDNEQFF
clone size: -; J gene: TRBJ2-5; D gene: -; V gene: TRBV14; CDR3 DNA: TGTGCCAGCAGCCAGGGGGTAGTGCAGTACTTC; CDR3 protein: CASSQGVVQYF
clone size: once; J gene: TRBJ2-1; D gene: -; V gene: TRBV19; CDR3 DNA: TGTGCCAGTAGAGCAGCGAGCTCCTACAATGAGCAGTTCTTC; CDR3 protein: CASRAASSYNEQFF
clone size: -; J gene: TRBJ2-3; D gene: -; V gene: TRBV5-1; CDR3 DNA: TGCGCCAGCAGCCCCCTGGGGGCCTACACAGATACGCAGTATTTT; CDR3 protein: CASSPLGAYTDTQYF
clone size: few; J gene: TRBJ2-1; D gene: -; V gene: TRBV11-2; CDR3 DNA: TGTGCCAGCAGCTTAGAGCATGGGGCGACGCCATACAATGAGCAGTTCTTC; CDR3 protein: CASSLEHGATPYNEQFF
clone size: -; J gene: TRBJ2-3; D gene: TRBD2; V gene: TRBV3-1; CDR3 DNA: TGTGCCAGCAGCCAAGATGGGACTAGCGGGGGTGCTTGGTCAGATACGCAGTATTTT; CDR3 protein: CASSQDGTSGGAWSDTQYF
clone size: -; J gene: TRBJ2-7; D gene: -; V gene: TRBV12-3/TRBV12-4; CDR3 DNA: TGTGCCAGCAGACCTGGAGGGCCGAGTAGCTACGAGCAGTACTTC; CDR3 protein: CASRPGGPSSYEQYF
clone size: few; J gene: TRBJ2-3; D gene: -; V gene: TRBV5-1; CDR3 DNA: TGCGCCAGCAGCTTGGACCAGATCACAGATACGCAGTATTTT; CDR3 protein: CASSLDQITDTQYF
clone size: once; J gene: TRBJ2-5; D gene: -; V gene: TRBV7-2; CDR3 DNA: TGTGCCAGCAGCTTAGAGCGCTGGCAAGAGACCCAGTACTTC; CDR3 protein: CASSLERWQETQYF
clone size: many; J gene: TRBJ2-1; D gene: -; V gene: TRBV9; CDR3 DNA: TGTGCCAGCAGCGTGGGTTCGAATGAGCAGTTCTTC; CDR3 protein: CASSVGSNEQFF
clone size: -; J gene: TRBJ2-5; D gene: -; V gene: TRBV6-5; CDR3 DNA: TGTGCCAGCAGTTACTCGGGCCAGAGAGAGACCCAGTACTTC; CDR3 protein: CASSYSGQRETQYF
clone size: few; J gene: TRBJ1-4; D gene: -; V gene: TRBV11-2; CDR3 DNA: TGTGCCAGCAGCTCAATCCGGGGGCGCGAAAAACTGTTTTTT; CDR3 protein: CASSSIRGREKLFF
clone size: -; J gene: TRBJ1-2; D gene: -; V gene: TRBV2; CDR3 DNA: TGTGCCAGCAGTGAAGAGCTGGGGGAAAACTATGGCTACACCTTC; CDR3 protein: CASSEELGENYGYTF
clone size: -; J gene: TRBJ1-1; D gene: -; V gene: TRBV12-3/TRBV12-4; CDR3 DNA: TGTGCCAGCCTGATCGGGCCCCATGGTGAAGTTTTCTTT; CDR3 protein: CASLIGPHGEVFF
clone size: -; J gene: TRBJ1-1; D gene: -; V gene: TRBV6-5; CDR3 DNA: TGTGCCAGCAGGCGGACAGCGGATTCCTCTGAAGCTTTCTTT; CDR3 protein: CASRRTADSSEAFF
clone size: -; J gene: TRBJ2-1; D gene: TRBD2; V gene: TRBV7-3; CDR3 DNA: TGTGCCAGCAGCCCATCTCCGGGGGGTTACAATGAGCATTTCTTC; CDR3 protein: CASSPSPGGYNEHFF